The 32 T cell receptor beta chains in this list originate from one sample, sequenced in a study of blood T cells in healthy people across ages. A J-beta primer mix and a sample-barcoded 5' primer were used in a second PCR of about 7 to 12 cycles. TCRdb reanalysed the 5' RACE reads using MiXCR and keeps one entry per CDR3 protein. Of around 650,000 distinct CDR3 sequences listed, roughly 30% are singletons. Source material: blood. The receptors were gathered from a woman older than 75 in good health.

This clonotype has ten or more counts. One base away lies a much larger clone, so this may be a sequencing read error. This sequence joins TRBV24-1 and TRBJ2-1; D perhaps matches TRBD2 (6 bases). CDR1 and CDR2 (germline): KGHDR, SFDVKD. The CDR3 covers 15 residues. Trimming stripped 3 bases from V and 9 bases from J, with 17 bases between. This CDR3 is CATSDEGRSGGEQFF. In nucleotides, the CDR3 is TGTGCCACCAGTGATGAGGGGAGGTCTGGTGGTGAGCAGTTCTTC.

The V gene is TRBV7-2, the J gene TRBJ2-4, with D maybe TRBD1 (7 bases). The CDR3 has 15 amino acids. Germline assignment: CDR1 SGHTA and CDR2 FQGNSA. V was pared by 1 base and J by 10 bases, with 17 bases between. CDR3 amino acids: CASSLGGQDGGIQYF. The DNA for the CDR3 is TGTGCCAGCAGCTTAGGAGGACAGGACGGGGGTATTCAGTACTTC. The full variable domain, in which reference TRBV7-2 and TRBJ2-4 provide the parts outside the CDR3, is GAGVSQSPSNKVTEKGKDVELRCDPISGHTALYWYRQSLGQGLEFLIYFQGNSAPDKSGLPSDRFSAERTGGSVSTLTIQRTQQEDSAVYLCASSLGGQDGGIQYFGAGTRLSVL.

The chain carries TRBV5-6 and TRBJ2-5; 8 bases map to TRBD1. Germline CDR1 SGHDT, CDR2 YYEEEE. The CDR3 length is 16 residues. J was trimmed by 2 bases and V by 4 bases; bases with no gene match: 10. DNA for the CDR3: TGTGCCAGCAGCCCCCTAGACAGGGGACGTCAAGAGACCCAGTACTTC. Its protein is CASSPLDRGRQETQYF.

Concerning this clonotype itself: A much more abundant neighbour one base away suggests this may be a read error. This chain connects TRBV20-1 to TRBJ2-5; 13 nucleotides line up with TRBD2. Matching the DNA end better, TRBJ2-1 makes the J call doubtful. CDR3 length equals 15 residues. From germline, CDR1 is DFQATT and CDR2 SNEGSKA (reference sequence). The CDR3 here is CSASRLAGGQETQFF. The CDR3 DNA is TGCAGTGCTAGTCGACTAGCGGGGGGCCAAGAGACCCAGTTCTTC.

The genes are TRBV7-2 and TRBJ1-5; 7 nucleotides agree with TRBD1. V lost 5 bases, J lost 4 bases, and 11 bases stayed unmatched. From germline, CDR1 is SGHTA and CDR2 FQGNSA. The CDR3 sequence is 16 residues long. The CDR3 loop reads CASSPYSGGPNQPQHF. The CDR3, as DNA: TGTGCCAGCAGCCCCTATTCAGGGGGTCCTAATCAGCCCCAGCATTTT.

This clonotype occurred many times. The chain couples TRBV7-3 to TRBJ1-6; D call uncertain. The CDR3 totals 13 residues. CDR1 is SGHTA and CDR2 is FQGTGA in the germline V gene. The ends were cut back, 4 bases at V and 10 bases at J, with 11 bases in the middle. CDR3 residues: CASSSTAGSPLHF. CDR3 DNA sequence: TGTGCCAGCAGCTCCACCGCGGGATCACCCCTCCACTTT.

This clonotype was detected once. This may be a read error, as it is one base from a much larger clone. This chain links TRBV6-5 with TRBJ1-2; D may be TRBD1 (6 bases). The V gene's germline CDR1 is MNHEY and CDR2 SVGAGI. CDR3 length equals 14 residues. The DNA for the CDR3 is TGTGCCTGCAGCCCCGGGACAACTAACTATGGCTACACCTTC. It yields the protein CACSPGTTNYGYTF.

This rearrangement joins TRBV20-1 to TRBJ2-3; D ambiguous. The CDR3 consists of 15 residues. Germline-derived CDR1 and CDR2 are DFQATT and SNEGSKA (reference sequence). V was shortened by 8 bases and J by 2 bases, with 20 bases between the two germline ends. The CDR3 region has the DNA TGCAGTCCGGCCGGGCGAAACTTAAACACAGATACGCAGTATTTT. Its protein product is CSPAGRNLNTDTQYF.

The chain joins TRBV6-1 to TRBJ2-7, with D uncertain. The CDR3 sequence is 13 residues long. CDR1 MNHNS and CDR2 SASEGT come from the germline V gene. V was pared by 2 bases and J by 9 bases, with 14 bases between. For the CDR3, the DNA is TGTGCCAGCAGTGAAAGGGAATCATATGGGCAGTACTTC. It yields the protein CASSERESYGQYF.

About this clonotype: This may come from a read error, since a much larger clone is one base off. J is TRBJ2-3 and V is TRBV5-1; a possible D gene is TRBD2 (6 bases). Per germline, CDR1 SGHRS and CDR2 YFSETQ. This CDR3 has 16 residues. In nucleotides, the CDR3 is TGCGCCAGCAGAGCGACCCTTTCAACTAGCACAGATGCGCAGTATTTT. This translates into CASRATLSTSTDAQYF.

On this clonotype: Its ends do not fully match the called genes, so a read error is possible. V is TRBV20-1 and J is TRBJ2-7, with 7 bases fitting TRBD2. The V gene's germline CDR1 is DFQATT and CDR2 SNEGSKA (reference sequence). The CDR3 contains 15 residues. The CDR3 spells CSARDQVSGSSEQYF. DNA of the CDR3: TGCAGTGCTAGAGATCAAGTTAGCGGGTCCTCCGAGCAGTACTTC.

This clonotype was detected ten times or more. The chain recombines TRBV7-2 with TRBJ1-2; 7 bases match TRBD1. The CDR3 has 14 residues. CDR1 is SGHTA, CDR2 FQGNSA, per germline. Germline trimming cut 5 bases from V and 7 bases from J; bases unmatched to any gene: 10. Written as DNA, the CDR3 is TGTGCCAGCAGCCCTCAGACAGGGACTGCTGGCTACACCTTC. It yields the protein CASSPQTGTAGYTF.

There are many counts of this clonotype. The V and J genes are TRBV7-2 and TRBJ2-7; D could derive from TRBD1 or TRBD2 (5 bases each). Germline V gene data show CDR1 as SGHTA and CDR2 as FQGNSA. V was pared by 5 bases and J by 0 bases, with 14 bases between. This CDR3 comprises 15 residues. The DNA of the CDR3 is TGTGCCAGCAGCGACCGGGACCGGAGCTCCTACGAGCAGTACTTC. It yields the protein CASSDRDRSSYEQYF.

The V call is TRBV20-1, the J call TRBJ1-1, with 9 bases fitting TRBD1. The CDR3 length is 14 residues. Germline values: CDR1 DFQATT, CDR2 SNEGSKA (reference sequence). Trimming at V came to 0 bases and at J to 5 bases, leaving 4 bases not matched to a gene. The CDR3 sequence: CSARDGTGRTEAFF. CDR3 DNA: TGCAGTGCTAGAGACGGGACAGGGCGGACTGAAGCTTTCTTT.

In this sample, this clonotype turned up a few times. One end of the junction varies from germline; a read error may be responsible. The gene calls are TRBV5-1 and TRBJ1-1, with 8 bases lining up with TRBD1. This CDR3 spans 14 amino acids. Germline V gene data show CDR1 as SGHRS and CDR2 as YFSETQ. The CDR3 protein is CASSSRTGNAEAFF. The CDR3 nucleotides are TGCGCCAGCAGCTCTCGGACAGGGAACGCTGAAGCTTTCTTT. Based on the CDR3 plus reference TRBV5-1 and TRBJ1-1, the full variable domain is KAGVTQTPRYLIKTRGQQVTLSCSPISGHRSVSWYQQTPGQGLQFLFEYFSETQRNKGNFPGRFSGRQFSNSRSEMNVSTLELGDSALYLCASSSRTGNAEAFFGQGTRLTVV.

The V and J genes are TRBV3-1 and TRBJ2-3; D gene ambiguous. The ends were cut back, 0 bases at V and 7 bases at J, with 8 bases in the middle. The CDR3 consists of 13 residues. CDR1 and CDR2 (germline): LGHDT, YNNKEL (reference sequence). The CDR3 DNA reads TGTGCCAGCAGCCAAGATAGGTGGAATACGCAGTATTTT. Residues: CASSQDRWNTQYF.

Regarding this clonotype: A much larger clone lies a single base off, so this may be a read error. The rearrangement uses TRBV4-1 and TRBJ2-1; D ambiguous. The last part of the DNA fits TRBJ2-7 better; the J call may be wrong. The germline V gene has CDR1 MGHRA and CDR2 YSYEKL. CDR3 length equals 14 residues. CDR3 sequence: CASSQVVGYNEQYF. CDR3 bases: TGCGCCAGCAGCCAAGTGGTAGGATACAATGAGCAGTACTTC.

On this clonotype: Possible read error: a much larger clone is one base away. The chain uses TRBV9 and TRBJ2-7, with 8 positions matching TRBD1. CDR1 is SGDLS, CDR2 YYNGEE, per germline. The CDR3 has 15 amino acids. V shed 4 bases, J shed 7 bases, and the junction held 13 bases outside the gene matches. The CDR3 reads CASSSGGSSSNEQYF. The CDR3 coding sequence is TGTGCCAGCAGCTCAGGGGGCAGTTCTTCCAATGAGCAGTACTTC.

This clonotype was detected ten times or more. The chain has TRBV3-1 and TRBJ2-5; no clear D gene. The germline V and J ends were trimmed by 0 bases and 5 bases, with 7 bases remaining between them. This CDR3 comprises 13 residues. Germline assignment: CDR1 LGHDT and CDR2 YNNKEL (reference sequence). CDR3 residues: CASSQDRWETQYF. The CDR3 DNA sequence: TGTGCCAGCAGCCAAGATCGATGGGAGACCCAGTACTTC.

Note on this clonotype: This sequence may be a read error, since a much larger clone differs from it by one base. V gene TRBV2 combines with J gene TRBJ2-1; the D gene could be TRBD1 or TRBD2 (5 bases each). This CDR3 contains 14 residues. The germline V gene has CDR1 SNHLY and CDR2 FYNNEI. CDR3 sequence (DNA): TGTGTCAGAGGGGAGTCTCCCTACTACAATGAGCAGTTCTTC. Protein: CVRGESPYYNEQFF.

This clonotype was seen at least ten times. In DNA form, the CDR3 reads TGTGCCAGCAGTTACGTGGGACAGGGCTACGAGCAGTACTTC. It translates to CASSYVGQGYEQYF. V gene TRBV6-5 combines with J gene TRBJ2-7; 9 bases are a match to TRBD1. J lost 3 bases, V lost 2 bases, and 2 bases had no gene match. Germline values: CDR1 MNHEY, CDR2 SVGAGI. This CDR3 is built from 14 residues.

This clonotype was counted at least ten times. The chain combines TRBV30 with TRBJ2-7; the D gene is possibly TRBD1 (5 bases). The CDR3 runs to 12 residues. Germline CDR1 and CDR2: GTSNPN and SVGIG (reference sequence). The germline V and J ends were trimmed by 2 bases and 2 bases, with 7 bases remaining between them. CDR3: CAWSPRAYEQYF. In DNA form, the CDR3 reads TGTGCCTGGAGTCCCAGGGCCTACGAGCAGTACTTC.

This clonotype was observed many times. CDR3 residues: CSAMMGGGQATQYF. The DNA of the CDR3 is TGCAGTGCTATGATGGGGGGGGGACAGGCGACCCAGTACTTC. The chain links TRBV20-1 to TRBJ2-5, with a possible D match to TRBD1 (8 bases). V dropped 4 bases and J dropped 7 bases, with 19 bases sitting between them. CDR1 is DFQATT and CDR2 is SNEGSKA in the germline V gene (reference sequence). This CDR3 region has 14 residues.

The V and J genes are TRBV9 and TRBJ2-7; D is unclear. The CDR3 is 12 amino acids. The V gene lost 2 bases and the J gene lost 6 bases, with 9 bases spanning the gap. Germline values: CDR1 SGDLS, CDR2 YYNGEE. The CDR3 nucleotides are TGTGCCAGCAGCGTCCCGATGGGCGAGCAGTACTTC. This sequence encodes CASSVPMGEQYF.

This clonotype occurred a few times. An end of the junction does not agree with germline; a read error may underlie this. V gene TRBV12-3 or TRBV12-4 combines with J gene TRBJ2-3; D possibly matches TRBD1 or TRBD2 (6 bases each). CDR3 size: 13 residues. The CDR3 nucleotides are TGTACCAGCAGTGATCCGGGGGCCGCTACGCAGTATTTT. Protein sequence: CTSSDPGAATQYF.

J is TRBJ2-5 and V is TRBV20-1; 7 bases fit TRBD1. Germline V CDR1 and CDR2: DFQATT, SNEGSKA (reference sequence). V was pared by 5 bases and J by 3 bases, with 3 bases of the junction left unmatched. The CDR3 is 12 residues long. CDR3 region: CSAQQGKETQYF. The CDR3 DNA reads TGCAGTGCTCAACAGGGGAAAGAGACCCAGTACTTC.

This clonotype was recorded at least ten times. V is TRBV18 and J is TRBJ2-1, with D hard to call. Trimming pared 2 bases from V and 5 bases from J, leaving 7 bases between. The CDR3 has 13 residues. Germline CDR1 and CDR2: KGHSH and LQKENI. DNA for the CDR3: TGTGCCAGCTCACCATTCCCAGACAATGAGCAGTTCTTC. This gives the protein CASSPFPDNEQFF.

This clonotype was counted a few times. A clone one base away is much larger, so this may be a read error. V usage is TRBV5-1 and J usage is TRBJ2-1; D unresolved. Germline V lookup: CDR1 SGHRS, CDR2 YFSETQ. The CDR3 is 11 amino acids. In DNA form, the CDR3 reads TGCGCCAGCAGCTCCGCGGATGAGCGGTTCTTC. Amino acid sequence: CASSSADERFF.

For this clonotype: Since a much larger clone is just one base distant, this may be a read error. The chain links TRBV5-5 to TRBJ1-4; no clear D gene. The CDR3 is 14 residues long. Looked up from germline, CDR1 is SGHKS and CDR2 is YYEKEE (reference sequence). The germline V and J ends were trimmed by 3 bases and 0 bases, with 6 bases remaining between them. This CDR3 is CASSWIATNEKLFF. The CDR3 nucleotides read TGTGCCAGCAGCTGGATTGCAACTAATGAAAAACTGTTTTTT.

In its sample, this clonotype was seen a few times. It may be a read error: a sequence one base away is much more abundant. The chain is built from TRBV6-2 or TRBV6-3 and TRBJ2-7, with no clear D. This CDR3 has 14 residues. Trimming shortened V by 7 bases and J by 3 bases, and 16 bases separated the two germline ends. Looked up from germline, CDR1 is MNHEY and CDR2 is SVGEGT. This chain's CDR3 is CASTEGSLRYEQYF. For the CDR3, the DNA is TGTGCCAGCACAGAAGGGTCTCTTCGCTACGAGCAGTACTTC.

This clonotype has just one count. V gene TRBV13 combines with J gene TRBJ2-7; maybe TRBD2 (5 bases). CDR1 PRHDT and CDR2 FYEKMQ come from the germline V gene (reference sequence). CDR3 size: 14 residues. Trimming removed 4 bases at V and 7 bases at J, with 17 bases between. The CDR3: CASSSRTRRNEQYF. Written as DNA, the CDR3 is TGTGCCAGCAGCTCTCGAACTAGGCGCAATGAGCAGTACTTC.

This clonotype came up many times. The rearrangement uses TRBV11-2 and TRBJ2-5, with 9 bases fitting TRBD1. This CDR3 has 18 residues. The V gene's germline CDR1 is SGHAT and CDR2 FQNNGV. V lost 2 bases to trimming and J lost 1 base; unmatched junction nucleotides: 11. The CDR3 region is CASSLRTGVGLGQETQYF. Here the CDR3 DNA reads TGTGCCAGCAGCTTACGGACAGGGGTGGGGTTGGGCCAAGAGACCCAGTACTTC.